Presented here are 22 T cell receptor beta chains from one specimen sequenced in a study of shared clonotypes between healthy human individuals. Sequenced by immunoSEQ multiplex PCR; TCRdb stores in-frame clones only, minus some. In the table there are 550,000 to 850,000 clones, approximately 72% of which are singletons. Sequences were obtained from memory CD4+ T cells sorted from blood. The subset: CD45RA-negative fraction. Source of these receptors: a woman between 25 and 40 years old in good health.

The rearrangement uses TRBV6-1 and TRBJ2-1; weak D call: TRBD2 (5 bases). This CDR3 spans 15 amino acids. V was pared by 7 bases and J by 4 bases, with 17 bases between. CDR1 and CDR2 from the germline V gene are MNHNS and SASEGT. CDR3 in amino acids: CASTPVVASYNEQFF. Here the CDR3 DNA reads TGTGCCAGCACCCCGGTCGTAGCGTCGTACAATGAGCAGTTCTTC.

Only a few counts were recorded for this clone. This chain joins TRBV28 and TRBJ2-1; TRBD2 agrees at 9 bases. Trimming took 9 bases from V and 7 from J; bases not matched to a gene: 10. This CDR3 region has 14 residues. Per germline, CDR1 MDHEN and CDR2 SYDVKM. CDR3 loop: CASLLAGRANEQFF. In DNA, the CDR3 is TGTGCCAGTCTACTAGCGGGCCGGGCTAATGAGCAGTTCTTC.

The chain recombines TRBV11-2 with TRBJ2-2, with D maybe TRBD2 (5 bases). CDR1 is SGHAT and CDR2 is FQNNGV in the germline V gene. This CDR3 has 13 amino acids. Deletions cut 4 bases from V and 7 bases from J, with 10 bases between. The CDR3 DNA follows: TGTGCCAGCAGCTACCCGGGAAACGGGGAGCTGTTTTTT. It is translated as CASSYPGNGELFF. The full variable domain, its missing parts supplied by reference TRBV11-2 and TRBJ2-2, is EAGVAQSPRYKIIEKRQSVAFWCNPISGHATLYWYQQILGQGPKLLIQFQNNGVVDDSQLPKDRFSAERLKGVDSTLKIQPAKLEDSAVYLCASSYPGNGELFFGEGSRLTVL.

The gene calls are TRBV28 and TRBJ1-1, with D maybe TRBD1 (5 bases). The germline V and J ends were trimmed by 3 bases and 12 bases, with 17 bases remaining between them. CDR3 length: 13 amino acids. Germline V CDR1 and CDR2: MDHEN, SYDVKM. CDR3 sequence (DNA): TGTGCCAGCAGTTTGCCAGGGTCCCGGGGGACTTTCTTT. It is translated as CASSLPGSRGTFF.

The chain couples TRBV29-1 to TRBJ1-1; D gene ambiguous. Germline V gene lookup returns CDR1 SQVTM and CDR2 ANQGSEA. V was shortened by 7 bases and J by 1 base, with 22 bases between the two germline ends. The CDR3 covers 16 residues. The CDR3 sequence is CSALAPLSRRNTEAFF. The CDR3 coding sequence is TGCAGCGCTCTCGCCCCCCTGAGTCGGAGGAACACTGAAGCTTTCTTT.

The chain joins TRBV19 to TRBJ2-5, with D hard to call. The V end was cut by 5 bases, the J end by 1 base, with 8 bases between. Germline V lookup: CDR1 LNHDA, CDR2 SQIVND (reference sequence). The CDR3 totals 13 residues. CDR3 nucleotide sequence: TGTGCCAGTAGTGCCGATATCCAAGAGACCCAGTACTTC. Protein sequence: CASSADIQETQYF.

The chain uses TRBV29-1 and TRBJ1-2, with D possibly matching TRBD1 (5 bases). The CDR3 length is 12 residues. V was clipped by 5 bases and J by 2 bases, with 9 bases between them. The V gene's germline CDR1 is SQVTM and CDR2 ANQGSEA. CDR3 loop: CSVLRGNYGYTF. The CDR3, as DNA: TGCAGCGTTTTGAGGGGAAACTATGGCTACACCTTC. The full variable domain, its missing parts supplied by reference TRBV29-1 and TRBJ1-2, is SAVISQKPSRDICQRGTSLTIQCQVDSQVTMMFWYRQQPGQSLTLIATANQGSEATYESGFVIDKFPISRPNLTFSTLTVSNMSPEDSSIYLCSVLRGNYGYTFGSGTRLTVV.

In its sample, this clone was seen a few times. The chain couples TRBV28 to TRBJ1-4; D is unclear. The germline V gene encodes CDR1 MDHEN and CDR2 SYDVKM. The CDR3 has 12 amino acids. V shed 2 bases and J shed 8 bases, with 6 bases lying between them. CDR3 bases: TGTGCCAGCAGTTTAAGAGGGGAAAAACTGTTTTTT. Amino acids: CASSLRGEKLFF. The full variable domain, completed using reference TRBV28 and TRBJ1-4, is DVKVTQSSRYLVKRTGEKVFLECVQDMDHENMFWYRQDPGLGLRLIYFSYDVKMKEKGDIPEGYSVSREKKERFSLILESASTNQTSMYLCASSLRGEKLFFGSGTQLSVL.

As concerns this clone: The germline gene is not matched at one end of the junction; a read error may be the cause. The V and J genes are TRBV7-7 and TRBJ1-4; D gene ambiguous. CDR1 and CDR2 (germline): SSHAT, FNYEAQ (reference sequence). The CDR3 covers 13 residues. The CDR3 spells CASSLASKEKLFF. CDR3 DNA: TGTGCCAGCAGCTTAGCATCTAAAGAAAAACTGTTTTTT.

The J gene is TRBJ2-1, the V gene TRBV12-2; TRBD1 was called by the table and not checked on the DNA. TRBV12-2 is annotated as a pseudogene. The CDR3 covers 14 residues. The CDR3 nucleotides read TGTGCAAGTCGCTTAGCGTTGGGCAAGAGTGAGCAGTTCTTC. Its translation is CASRLALGKSEQFF.

J is TRBJ1-2 and V is TRBV9, with TRBD1 matching 11 bases. The junction had 5 bases not matched to a gene; V was cut back by 6 bases and J by 4 bases. This CDR3 has 14 residues. CDR1 is SGDLS and CDR2 is YYNGEE in the germline V gene. As DNA, the CDR3 is TGTGCCAGCACTGGACAGGGGGCATCCTATGGCTACACCTTC. Protein product: CASTGQGASYGYTF.

The chain employs TRBV5-1 and TRBJ2-3; 9 bases line up with TRBD2. Germline V gene lookup returns CDR1 SGHRS and CDR2 YFSETQ. The V and J ends lost 6 bases and 3 bases, in that order; junction bases with no gene match: 8. The CDR3 consists of 15 residues. CDR3 DNA sequence: TGCGCCAGCACCCGGGCGGGAGGGACGACAGATACGCAGTATTTT. It codes for CASTRAGGTTDTQYF.

Points on this clone: Given a much more abundant clone one base away, this may be a read error. This chain links TRBV9 with TRBJ2-7, with D tentatively TRBD1 or TRBD2 (5 bases each). This CDR3 has 12 amino acids. The V gene lost 5 bases and the J gene lost 3 bases, with 9 bases spanning the gap. Germline CDR1 SGDLS, CDR2 YYNGEE. The CDR3, as DNA: TGTGCCAGCAGTGGGGACGGCTACGAGCAGTACTTC. Translated, it gives CASSGDGYEQYF.

The rearrangement uses TRBV11-2 and TRBJ2-7; 10 nucleotides match TRBD1. This CDR3 has 14 residues. The germline V gene has CDR1 SGHAT and CDR2 FQNNGV. V gave up 5 bases and J gave up 6 bases; unmatched junction bases: 7. The CDR3 reads CASSPGQGLGEQYF. Written as DNA, the CDR3 is TGTGCCAGCAGCCCGGGACAGGGGTTGGGCGAGCAGTACTTC.

Only a few counts were recorded for this clone. The chain links TRBV12-5 to TRBJ2-2, with 9 bases that match TRBD2. This CDR3 comprises 16 residues. Per the germline V gene, CDR1 is LGHNT and CDR2 is FRNRAP. The J segment lost 5 bases and the V segment lost 0 bases, leaving 4 bases of the junction unmatched. This CDR3 is CASGLVLTSGTGELFF. CDR3 nucleotide sequence: TGTGCTAGTGGTTTGGTACTAACTAGCGGGACCGGGGAGCTGTTTTTT.

The genes are TRBV29-1 and TRBJ2-5, with 7 positions matching TRBD2. The better agreement between TRBJ2-7 and the DNA end casts doubt on the J call. This CDR3 is built from 14 residues. The germline gives CDR1 SQVTM, CDR2 ANQGSEA. This CDR3 is CSVGSSGTSYEQYF. CDR3 DNA: TGCAGCGTTGGGTCGAGCGGGACCTCCTACGAGCAGTACTTC.

This clone was detected a few times. V usage is TRBV7-9 and J usage is TRBJ1-2, with D uncertain. Looked up from germline, CDR1 is SEHNR and CDR2 is FQNEAQ (reference sequence). The CDR3 has 15 amino acids. Deletions cut 4 bases from V and 6 bases from J, with 18 bases between. The CDR3 coding sequence is TGTGCCAGCAGCTACTCCATGCTAGGGCAGGATGGCTACACCTTC. Amino acid sequence: CASSYSMLGQDGYTF. Full variable domain (remainder filled in from reference TRBV7-9 and TRBJ1-2): DTGVSQNPRHKITKRGQNVTFRCDPISEHNRLYWYRQTLGQGPEFLTYFQNEAQLEKSRLLSDRFSAERPKGSFSTLEIQRTEQGDSAMYLCASSYSMLGQDGYTFGSGTRLTVV.

The gene calls are TRBV12-5 and TRBJ2-7; D not resolved. This CDR3 has 14 amino acids. Trimming took off 3 bases at V and 1 base at J, with 10 bases between the two ends. Germline-derived CDR1 and CDR2 are LGHNT and FRNRAP. DNA for the CDR3: TGTGCTAGTGGTTTCGTAGTCAGATCCTACGAGCAGTACTTC. Translating gives CASGFVVRSYEQYF.

This rearrangement joins TRBV18 to TRBJ2-7; TRBD1 matches at 11 bases. Trimming cost V 6 bases and J 6 bases; bases outside gene matches: 7. The germline V gene has CDR1 KGHSH and CDR2 LQKENI. The CDR3 contains 14 residues. Here the CDR3 DNA reads TGTGCCAGCTCCCTAGGGACAGGGGGTGCCGAGCAGTACTTC. Translation: CASSLGTGGAEQYF.

The rearrangement links TRBV2 to TRBJ2-6; TRBD2 aligns across 13 bases. Germline loops: CDR1 SNHLY, CDR2 FYNNEI. CDR3 length: 19 amino acids. The trim removed 5 bases at V and 0 bases at J, leaving 7 bases unmatched. CDR3 bases: TGTGCCAGCAGTTTGGGACTAGCGGGACCACTCTCTGGGGCCAACGTCCTGACTTTC. The encoded protein is CASSLGLAGPLSGANVLTF.

The V gene is TRBV5-1, the J gene TRBJ2-7, with 12 bases identical to TRBD2. With 1 base clipped from V and 1 base from J, the junction kept 6 bases outside the gene matches. This CDR3 has 17 residues. Germline-derived CDR1 and CDR2 are SGHRS and YFSETQ. The CDR3 DNA follows: TGCGCCAGCAGCTTGCCCGGACTAGCGGGAAGTTCCTACGAGCAGTACTTC. This sequence encodes CASSLPGLAGSSYEQYF.

The genes are TRBV6-1 and TRBJ2-7, with D perhaps matching TRBD2 (5 bases). The CDR3 extends over 13 amino acids. Germline V gene lookup returns CDR1 MNHNS and CDR2 SASEGT. Between the trimmed V and J ends, which lost 4 bases and 3 bases, there was a span of 10 bases. CDR3 amino acids: CASSAAAGYEQYF. CDR3 in DNA: TGTGCCAGCAGTGCAGCGGCTGGCTACGAGCAGTACTTC.